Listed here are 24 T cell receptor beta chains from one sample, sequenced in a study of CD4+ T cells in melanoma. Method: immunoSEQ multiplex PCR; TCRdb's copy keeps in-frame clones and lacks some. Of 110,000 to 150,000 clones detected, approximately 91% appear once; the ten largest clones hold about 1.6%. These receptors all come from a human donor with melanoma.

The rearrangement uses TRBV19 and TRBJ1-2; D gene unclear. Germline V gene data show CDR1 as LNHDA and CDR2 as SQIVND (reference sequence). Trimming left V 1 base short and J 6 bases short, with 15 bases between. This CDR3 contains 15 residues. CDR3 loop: CASSIGLEGWDGYTF. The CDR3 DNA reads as TGTGCCAGTAGTATAGGCCTCGAGGGATGGGATGGCTACACCTTC.

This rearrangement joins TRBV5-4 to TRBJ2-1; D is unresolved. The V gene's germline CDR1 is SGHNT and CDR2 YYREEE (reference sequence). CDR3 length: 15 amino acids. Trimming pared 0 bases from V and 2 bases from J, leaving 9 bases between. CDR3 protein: CASSLDTGPYNEQFF. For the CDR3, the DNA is TGTGCCAGCAGCTTGGATACGGGCCCCTACAATGAGCAGTTCTTC.

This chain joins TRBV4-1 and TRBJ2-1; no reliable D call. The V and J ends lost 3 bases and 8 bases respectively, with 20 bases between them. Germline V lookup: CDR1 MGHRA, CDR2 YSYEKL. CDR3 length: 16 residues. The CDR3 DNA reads TGCGCCAGCAGCCAGATAGGTGGCAGGCAGGCCTATGAGCAGTTCTTC. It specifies CASSQIGGRQAYEQFF.

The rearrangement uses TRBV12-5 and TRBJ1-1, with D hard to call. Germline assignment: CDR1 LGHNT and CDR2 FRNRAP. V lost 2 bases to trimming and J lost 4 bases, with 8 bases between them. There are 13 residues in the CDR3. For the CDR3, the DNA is TGTGCTAGTGGTTTGCGTCCGAGCACTGAAGCTTTCTTT. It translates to CASGLRPSTEAFF.

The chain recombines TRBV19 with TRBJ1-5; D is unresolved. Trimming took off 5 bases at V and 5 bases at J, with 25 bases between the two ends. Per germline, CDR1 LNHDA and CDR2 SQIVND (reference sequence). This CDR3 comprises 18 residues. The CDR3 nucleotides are TGTGCCAGTAGTTTTCGGGTAGCGGCGAGTATCAGGCATCAGCCCCAGCATTTT. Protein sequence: CASSFRVAASIRHQPQHF.

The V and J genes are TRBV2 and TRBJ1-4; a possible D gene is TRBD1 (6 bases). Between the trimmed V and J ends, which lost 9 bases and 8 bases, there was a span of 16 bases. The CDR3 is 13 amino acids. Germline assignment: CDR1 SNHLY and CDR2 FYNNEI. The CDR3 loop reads CASQRGRGEKLFF. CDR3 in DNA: TGTGCCAGTCAACGGGGGCGGGGGGAAAAACTGTTTTTT.

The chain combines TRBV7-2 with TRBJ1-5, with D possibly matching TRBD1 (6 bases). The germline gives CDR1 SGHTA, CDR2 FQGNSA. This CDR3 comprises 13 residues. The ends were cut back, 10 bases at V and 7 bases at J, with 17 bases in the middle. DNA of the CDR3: TGTGCCACGGGGGGTCAGGGGAAGCAGCCCCAGCATTTT. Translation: CATGGQGKQPQHF.

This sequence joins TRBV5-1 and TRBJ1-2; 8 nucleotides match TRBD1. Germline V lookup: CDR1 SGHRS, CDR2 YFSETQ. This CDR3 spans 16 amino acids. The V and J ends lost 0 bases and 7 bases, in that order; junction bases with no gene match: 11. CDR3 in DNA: TGCGCCAGCAGCTTGGGACAGGGGTATAATCCTTTTGGCTACACCTTC. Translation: CASSLGQGYNPFGYTF.

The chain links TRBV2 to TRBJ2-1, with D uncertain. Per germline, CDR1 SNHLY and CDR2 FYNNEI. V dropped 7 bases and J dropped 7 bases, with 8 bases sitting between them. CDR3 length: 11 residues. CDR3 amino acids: CASILYNEQFF. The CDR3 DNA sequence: TGTGCCAGCATCCTTTATAATGAGCAGTTCTTC.

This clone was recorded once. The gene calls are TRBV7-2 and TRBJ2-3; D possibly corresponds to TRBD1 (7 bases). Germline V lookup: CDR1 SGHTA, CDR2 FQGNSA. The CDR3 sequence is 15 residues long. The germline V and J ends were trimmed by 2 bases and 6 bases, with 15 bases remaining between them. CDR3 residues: CASSLQQGGMDTQYF. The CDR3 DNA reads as TGTGCCAGCAGCTTACAGCAGGGGGGTATGGATACGCAGTATTTT. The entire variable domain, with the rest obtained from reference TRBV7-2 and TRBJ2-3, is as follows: GAGVSQSPSNKVTEKGKDVELRCDPISGHTALYWYRQSLGQGLEFLIYFQGNSAPDKSGLPSDRFSAERTGGSVSTLTIQRTQQEDSAVYLCASSLQQGGMDTQYFGPGTRLTVL.

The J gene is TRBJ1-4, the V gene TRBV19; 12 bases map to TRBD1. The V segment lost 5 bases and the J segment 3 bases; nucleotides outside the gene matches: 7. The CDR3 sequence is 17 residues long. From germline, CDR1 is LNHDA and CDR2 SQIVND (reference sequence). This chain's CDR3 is CASSPRDRGLANEKLFF. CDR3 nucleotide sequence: TGTGCCAGTAGTCCCCGGGACAGGGGGCTAGCTAATGAAAAACTGTTTTTT.

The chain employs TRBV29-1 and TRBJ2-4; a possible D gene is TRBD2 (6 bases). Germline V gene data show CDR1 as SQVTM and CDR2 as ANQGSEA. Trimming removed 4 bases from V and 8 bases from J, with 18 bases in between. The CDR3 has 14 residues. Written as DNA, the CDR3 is TGCAGCGTTGCAAATGGTCAGGGAGGAGACATTCAGTACTTC. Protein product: CSVANGQGGDIQYF. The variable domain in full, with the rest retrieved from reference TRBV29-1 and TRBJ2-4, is SAVISQKPSRDICQRGTSLTIQCQVDSQVTMMFWYRQQPGQSLTLIATANQGSEATYESGFVIDKFPISRPNLTFSTLTVSNMSPEDSSIYLCSVANGQGGDIQYFGAGTRLSVL.

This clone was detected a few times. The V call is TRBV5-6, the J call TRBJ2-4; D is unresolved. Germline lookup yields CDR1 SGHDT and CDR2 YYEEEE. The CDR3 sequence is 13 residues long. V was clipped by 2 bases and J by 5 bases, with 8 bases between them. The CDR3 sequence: CASSFVSENIQYF. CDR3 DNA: TGTGCCAGCAGCTTCGTATCGGAAAACATTCAGTACTTC.

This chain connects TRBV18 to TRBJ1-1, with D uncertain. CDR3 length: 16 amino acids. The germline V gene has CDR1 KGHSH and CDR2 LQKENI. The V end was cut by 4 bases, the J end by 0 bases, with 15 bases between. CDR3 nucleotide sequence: TGTGCCAGCTCACAAATCCCGACATCCTTGAACACTGAAGCTTTCTTT. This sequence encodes CASSQIPTSLNTEAFF.

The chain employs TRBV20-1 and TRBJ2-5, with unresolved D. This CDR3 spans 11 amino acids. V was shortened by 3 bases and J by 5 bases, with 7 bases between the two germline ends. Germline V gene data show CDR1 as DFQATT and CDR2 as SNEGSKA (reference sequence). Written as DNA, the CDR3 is TGCAGTGCTAGTCTTAAGGAGACCCAGTACTTC. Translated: CSASLKETQYF.

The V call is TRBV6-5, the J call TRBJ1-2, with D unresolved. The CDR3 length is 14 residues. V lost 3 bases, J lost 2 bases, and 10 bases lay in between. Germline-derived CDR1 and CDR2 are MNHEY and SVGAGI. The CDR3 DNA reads TGTGCCAGCAGTTATCTCTGGAACAACTATGGCTACACCTTC. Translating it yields CASSYLWNNYGYTF.

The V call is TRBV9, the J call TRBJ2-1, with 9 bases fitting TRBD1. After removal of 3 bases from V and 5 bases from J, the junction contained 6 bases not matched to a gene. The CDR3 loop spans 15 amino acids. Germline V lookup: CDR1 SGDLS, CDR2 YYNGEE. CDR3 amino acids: CASSEWDRANNEQFF. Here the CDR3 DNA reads TGTGCCAGCAGCGAATGGGACAGGGCCAACAATGAGCAGTTCTTC.

The CDR3 loop is CASSDDRGLTGNGYTF. Written as DNA, the CDR3 is TGTGCCAGCAGCGACGACAGGGGCCTCACGGGGAATGGCTACACCTTC. The gene calls are TRBV9 and TRBJ1-2; 8 bases match TRBD1. CDR3 length: 16 residues. In germline, CDR1 is SGDLS, CDR2 YYNGEE. Unmatched junction bases numbered 13, after V lost 3 bases and J lost 6 bases.

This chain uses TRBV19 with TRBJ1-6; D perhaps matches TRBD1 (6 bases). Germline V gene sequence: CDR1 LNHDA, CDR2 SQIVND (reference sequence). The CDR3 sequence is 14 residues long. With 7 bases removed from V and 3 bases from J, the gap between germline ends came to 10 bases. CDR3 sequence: CASTVDSYNSPLHF. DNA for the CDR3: TGTGCCAGTACGGTGGACAGCTATAATTCACCCCTCCACTTT.

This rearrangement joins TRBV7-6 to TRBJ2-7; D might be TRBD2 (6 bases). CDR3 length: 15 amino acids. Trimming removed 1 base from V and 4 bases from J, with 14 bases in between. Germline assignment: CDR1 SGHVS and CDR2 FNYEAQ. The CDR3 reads CASSLGGSGLYEQYF. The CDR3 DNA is TGTGCCAGCAGCTTAGGAGGTAGCGGCCTTTACGAGCAGTACTTC.

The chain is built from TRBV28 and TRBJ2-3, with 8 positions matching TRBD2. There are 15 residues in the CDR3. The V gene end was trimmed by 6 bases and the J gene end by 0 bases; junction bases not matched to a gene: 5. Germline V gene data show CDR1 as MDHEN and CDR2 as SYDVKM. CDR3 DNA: TGTGCCAGCAGCTTACTAGCGGCTAGCACAGATACGCAGTATTTT. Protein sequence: CASSLLAASTDTQYF.

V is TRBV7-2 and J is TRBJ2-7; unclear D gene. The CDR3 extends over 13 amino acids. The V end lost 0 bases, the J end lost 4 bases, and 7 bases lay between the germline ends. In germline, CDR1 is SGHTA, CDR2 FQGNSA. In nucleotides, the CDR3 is TGTGCCAGCAGCTTAGCGTACGGTTACGAGCAGTACTTC. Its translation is CASSLAYGYEQYF.

CDR3 coding DNA: TGTGCCAGCAGCTCCTGGGGGGACTCTCACAATGAGCAGTTCTTC. Protein sequence: CASSSWGDSHNEQFF. The chain is built from TRBV7-6 and TRBJ2-1, with D tentatively TRBD2 (6 bases). Germline V gene sequence: CDR1 SGHVS, CDR2 FNYEAQ. The V gene lost 4 bases and the J gene lost 5 bases, with 15 bases spanning the gap. There are 15 residues in the CDR3.

CDR3 coding DNA: TGTGCCAGCAGTTTTTCGGGCCTTTACCAAGAGACCCAGTACTTC. This sequence encodes CASSFSGLYQETQYF. The chain couples TRBV27 to TRBJ2-5; unclear D gene. Germline CDR1 and CDR2: MNHEY and SMNVEV (reference sequence). The V gene lost 3 bases and the J gene lost 0 bases, with 11 bases spanning the gap. The CDR3 sequence is 15 residues long.